A single sample gave rise to the 20 T cell receptor beta chains below, sequenced in a study of cytomegalovirus exposure and HLA in healthy donors. The PCR used 60 Vbeta and 13 Jbeta primers. Here immunoSEQ multiplex PCR was the method, and the copy in TCRdb shows in-frame clones only, minus some. Of some 150,000 clones listed, about 9.1% are singletons. Sequenced input: PBMCs. The source is a woman aged 40 to 49 in good health and CMV-seropositive.

The chain couples TRBV19 to TRBJ1-1; 9 positions agree with TRBD1. Germline values: CDR1 LNHDA, CDR2 SQIVND (reference sequence). Germline trimming cut 5 bases from V and 5 bases from J; bases unmatched to any gene: 6. The CDR3 runs to 14 residues. CDR3 in DNA: TGTGCCAGTAGTCCTGGACAGGGGTGGACTGAAGCTTTCTTT. This sequence encodes CASSPGQGWTEAFF.

Concerning this clone: A junction boundary mismatches the germline segment, possibly from a read error. The rearrangement links TRBV5-4 to TRBJ2-7, with D unresolved. CDR1 SGHNT and CDR2 YYREEE come from the germline V gene (reference sequence). CDR3 length equals 14 residues. CDR3 loop: CASSLERDVYGQYF. CDR3 DNA: TGTGCCAGCAGCTTGGAGCGCGACGTCTACGGGCAGTACTTC.

A few counts support this clone. The chain has TRBV18 and TRBJ1-6, with 8 bases that match TRBD1. Germline V gene lookup returns CDR1 KGHSH and CDR2 LQKENI. Trimming at V came to 5 bases and at J to 1 base, leaving 7 bases not matched to a gene. This CDR3 contains 17 residues. The CDR3 protein is CASSSQDRASYNSPLHF. Written as DNA, the CDR3 is TGTGCCAGCTCATCCCAGGACAGGGCGTCCTATAATTCACCCCTCCACTTT.

The chain couples TRBV9 to TRBJ2-7; D possibly corresponds to TRBD2 (7 bases). This CDR3 is built from 14 residues. V was trimmed by 5 bases and J by 4 bases, leaving 16 bases between them. The V gene's germline CDR1 is SGDLS and CDR2 YYNGEE. The CDR3 DNA follows: TGTGCCAGCAGTGGGGGGGGGCCGGGGTACGAGCAGTACTTC. Translated, it gives CASSGGGPGYEQYF.

This clone has only a few counts. The rearrangement joins TRBV5-1 to TRBJ2-5, with D perhaps matching TRBD2 (6 bases). The CDR3 is 16 residues long. V was pared by 0 bases and J by 0 bases, with 12 bases between. Germline CDR1 is SGHRS and CDR2 is YFSETQ. CDR3 region: CASSLAGGKYQETQYF. In DNA, the CDR3 is TGCGCCAGCAGCTTGGCTGGAGGGAAGTACCAAGAGACCCAGTACTTC.

The rearrangement joins TRBV11-2 to TRBJ2-5; D is possibly TRBD2 (6 bases). V was trimmed by 6 bases and J by 6 bases, leaving 11 bases between them. The germline V gene encodes CDR1 SGHAT and CDR2 FQNNGV. The CDR3 consists of 12 residues. CDR3: CASSRTTKTQYF. CDR3 bases: TGTGCCAGCAGTCGGACTACTAAGACCCAGTACTTC.

The chain employs TRBV11-2 and TRBJ2-2; 9 positions agree with TRBD1. Germline V gene lookup returns CDR1 SGHAT and CDR2 FQNNGV. After removal of 5 bases from V and 5 bases from J, the junction contained 9 bases not matched to a gene. There are 16 residues in the CDR3. Written as DNA, the CDR3 is TGTGCCAGCAGCCAGCCGGGACAGGGTGCGACCGGGGAGCTGTTTTTT. Residues: CASSQPGQGATGELFF. Looking up the rest from reference TRBV11-2 and TRBJ2-2 gives the full variable domain: EAGVAQSPRYKIIEKRQSVAFWCNPISGHATLYWYQQILGQGPKLLIQFQNNGVVDDSQLPKDRFSAERLKGVDSTLKIQPAKLEDSAVYLCASSQPGQGATGELFFGEGSRLTVL.

The rearrangement links TRBV27 to TRBJ2-3; 10 bases map to TRBD2. The V gene end was trimmed by 2 bases and the J gene end by 2 bases; junction bases not matched to a gene: 4. Germline V gene data show CDR1 as MNHEY and CDR2 as SMNVEV (reference sequence). The CDR3 covers 16 residues. CDR3 region: CASSLMLAGDTDTQYF. In DNA form, the CDR3 reads TGTGCCAGCAGTTTAATGCTAGCGGGGGACACAGATACGCAGTATTTT.

The chain couples TRBV10-2 to TRBJ1-6; no firm D call. Germline CDR1 is WSHSY and CDR2 is SAAADI. Trimming removed 0 bases from V and 2 bases from J, with 11 bases in between. This CDR3 comprises 17 residues. The CDR3 loop reads CASSESSRGTYNSPLHF. The CDR3 region has the DNA TGCGCCAGCAGTGAGTCCTCGCGGGGAACCTATAATTCACCCCTCCACTTT.

V gene TRBV27 combines with J gene TRBJ2-7; 10 bases are shared with TRBD1. In germline, CDR1 is MNHEY, CDR2 SMNVEV (reference sequence). The V and J ends lost 6 bases and 4 bases, in that order; junction bases with no gene match: 6. This CDR3 is built from 14 residues. The CDR3 coding sequence is TGTGCCAGCAGACCCGACAGGGGGCATTACGAGCAGTACTTC. Translated: CASRPDRGHYEQYF.

This chain links TRBV6-1 with TRBJ1-5, with unresolved D. CDR1 and CDR2 from the germline V gene are MNHNS and SASEGT. Trimming took 8 bases from V and 8 from J, leaving 7 bases between them. CDR3 length equals 10 residues. The CDR3: CASSFEPQHF. DNA of the CDR3: TGTGCCAGCTCTTTCGAGCCCCAGCATTTT.

This rearrangement joins TRBV2 to TRBJ1-2; tentative D call: TRBD1 (5 bases). The CDR3 consists of 13 residues. The V and J ends lost 4 bases and 5 bases respectively, with 11 bases between them. Germline lookup yields CDR1 SNHLY and CDR2 FYNNEI. CDR3 amino acids: CASSAGRGYGYTF. CDR3 nucleotides: TGTGCCAGCAGTGCCGGGAGGGGATATGGCTACACCTTC.

This clone was seen a few times. CDR3 coding DNA: TGTGCCAGCAGTTTATGGTATAAATTAGGACAGGGAAGGTTAAGGAATCAGCCCCAGCATTTT. This gives the protein CASSLWYKLGQGRLRNQPQHF. The V and J genes are TRBV27 and TRBJ1-5; TRBD1 agrees at 8 bases. Germline loops: CDR1 MNHEY, CDR2 SMNVEV (reference sequence). The length of the CDR3 is 21 residues. The J segment lost 4 bases and the V segment lost 1 base, leaving 21 bases of the junction unmatched.

In this sample, this clone turned up a few times. The rearrangement joins TRBV9 to TRBJ2-3, with 8 bases identical to TRBD2. Per the germline V gene, CDR1 is SGDLS and CDR2 is YYNGEE. The J segment lost 5 bases and the V segment lost 4 bases, leaving 6 bases of the junction unmatched. The CDR3 has 14 amino acids. The CDR3 coding sequence is TGTGCCAGCAGCCCAGGGACTAGGCAAGATACGCAGTATTTT. It is translated as CASSPGTRQDTQYF. Together with reference TRBV9 and TRBJ2-3, the CDR3 gives the full variable domain: DSGVTQTPKHLITATGQRVTLRCSPRSGDLSVYWYQQSLDQGLQFLIQYYNGEERAKGNILERFSAQQFPDLHSELNLSSLELGDSALYFCASSPGTRQDTQYFGPGTRLTVL.

This clone was picked up a small number of times. This chain joins TRBV5-6 and TRBJ2-5; 7 positions agree with TRBD1. The trim removed 3 bases at V and 1 base at J, leaving 6 bases unmatched. CDR3 length equals 15 residues. Per the germline V gene, CDR1 is SGHDT and CDR2 is YYEEEE. The CDR3 DNA is TGTGCCAGCAGCTGGGACAGAGATTCCCAAGAGACCCAGTACTTC. Its translation: CASSWDRDSQETQYF.

This clone was observed a handful of times. The CDR3 is CASSQERTDGEKLFF. The CDR3 nucleotides read TGCGCCAGCAGCCAAGAGAGGACAGACGGTGAAAAACTGTTTTTT. The chain links TRBV4-1 to TRBJ1-4, with D perhaps TRBD1 (6 bases). There are 15 residues in the CDR3. Germline V gives CDR1 MGHRA, CDR2 YSYEKL. V gave up 0 bases and J gave up 7 bases, with 12 bases separating them.

This clone has more than one count but fewer than ten. The chain recombines TRBV6-1 with TRBJ2-3, with D unclear. With 2 bases removed from V and 6 bases from J, the gap between germline ends came to 12 bases. CDR3 length: 14 residues. Germline V lookup: CDR1 MNHNS, CDR2 SASEGT. CDR3 DNA sequence: TGTGCCAGCAGTGAATCCCCGTTCGGGGATACGCAGTATTTT. It translates to CASSESPFGDTQYF.

In its sample, this clone was seen a few times. CDR3 nucleotide sequence: TGTGCCAGCAGCCACGACCTTCGGACAGGCCCCACAGATACGCAGTATTTT. It yields the protein CASSHDLRTGPTDTQYF. The chain recombines TRBV5-4 with TRBJ2-3; TRBD1 matches at 7 bases. J lost 2 bases, V lost 4 bases, and 13 bases had no gene match. Germline V gene lookup returns CDR1 SGHNT and CDR2 YYREEE (reference sequence). This CDR3 comprises 17 residues.

This clone has a handful of counts. This sequence joins TRBV6-1 and TRBJ2-5; TRBD1 might be the D (6 bases). Between the trimmed V and J ends, which lost 6 bases and 2 bases, there was a span of 13 bases. This CDR3 spans 14 amino acids. Germline V gene data show CDR1 as MNHNS and CDR2 as SASEGT. The CDR3 loop is CASRKGQGQETQYF. The CDR3 DNA is TGTGCCAGCAGGAAAGGGCAGGGGCAAGAGACCCAGTACTTC.

The V and J genes are TRBV10-3 and TRBJ2-6; 7 nucleotides agree with TRBD1. V lost 3 bases and J lost 2; bases outside the gene matches: 4. This CDR3 comprises 16 residues. The germline V gene has CDR1 ENHRY and CDR2 SYGVKD. CDR3: CAISDVDRAGANVLTF. The DNA of the CDR3 is TGTGCCATCAGTGACGTAGACAGGGCTGGGGCCAACGTCCTGACTTTC.